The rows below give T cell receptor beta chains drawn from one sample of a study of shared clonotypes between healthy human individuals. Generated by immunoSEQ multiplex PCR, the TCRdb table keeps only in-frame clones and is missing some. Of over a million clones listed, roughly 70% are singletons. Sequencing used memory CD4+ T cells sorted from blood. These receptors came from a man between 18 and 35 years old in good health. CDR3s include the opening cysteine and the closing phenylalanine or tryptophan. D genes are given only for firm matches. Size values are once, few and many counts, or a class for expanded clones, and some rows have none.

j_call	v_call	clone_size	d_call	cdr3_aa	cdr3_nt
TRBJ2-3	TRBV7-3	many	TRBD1	CASSPGGLDTQYF	TGTGCCAGCAGCCCAGGGGGTTTGGATACGCAGTATTTT
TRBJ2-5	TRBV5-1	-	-	CASSPGETGTQYF	TGCGCCAGCAGCCCCGGTGAAACAGGGACCCAGTACTTC
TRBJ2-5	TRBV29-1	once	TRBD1	CSAQGVGETQYF	TGCAGCGCGCAGGGGGTGGGAGAGACCCAGTACTTC
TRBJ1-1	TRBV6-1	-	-	CASMWNQYMNTEAFF	TGTGCCAGCATGTGGAACCAATACATGAACACTGAAGCTTTCTTT
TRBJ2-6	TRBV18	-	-	CASSQGSGANVLTF	TGTGCCAGCTCACAAGGGTCTGGGGCCAACGTCCTGACTTTC
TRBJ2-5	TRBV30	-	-	CAWSVNRAETQYF	TGTGCCTGGAGCGTGAACAGGGCAGAGACCCAGTACTTC
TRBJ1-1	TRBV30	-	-	CAWSVRGGTEAFF	TGTGCCTGGAGTGTACGCGGGGGGACTGAAGCTTTCTTT
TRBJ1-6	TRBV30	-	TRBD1	CAWIPGGTGYSPLHF	TGTGCCTGGATCCCCGGAGGGACAGGGTATTCACCCCTCCACTTT
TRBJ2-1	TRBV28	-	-	CASSPWGGDNEQFF	TGTGCCAGCAGCCCTTGGGGCGGGGACAATGAGCAGTTCTTC
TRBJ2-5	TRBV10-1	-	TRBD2	CASSESGSGIRETQYF	TGCGCCAGCAGTGAGTCCGGTAGCGGGATACGCGAGACCCAGTACTTC
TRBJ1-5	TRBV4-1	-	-	CASSQDGRGGGNQPQHF	TGCGCCAGCAGCCAAGATGGGCGGGGAGGGGGCAATCAGCCCCAGCATTTT
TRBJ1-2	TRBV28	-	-	CASSPKYGYTF	TGTGCCAGCAGTCCGAAGTATGGCTACACCTTC
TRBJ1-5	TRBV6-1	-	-	CASSEGGVGNQPQHF	TGTGCCAGCAGTGAAGGGGGTGTGGGCAATCAGCCCCAGCATTTT
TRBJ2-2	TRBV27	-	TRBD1	CASSFFDRVDTGELFF	TGTGCCAGCAGTTTCTTTGACAGGGTGGACACCGGGGAGCTGTTTTTT